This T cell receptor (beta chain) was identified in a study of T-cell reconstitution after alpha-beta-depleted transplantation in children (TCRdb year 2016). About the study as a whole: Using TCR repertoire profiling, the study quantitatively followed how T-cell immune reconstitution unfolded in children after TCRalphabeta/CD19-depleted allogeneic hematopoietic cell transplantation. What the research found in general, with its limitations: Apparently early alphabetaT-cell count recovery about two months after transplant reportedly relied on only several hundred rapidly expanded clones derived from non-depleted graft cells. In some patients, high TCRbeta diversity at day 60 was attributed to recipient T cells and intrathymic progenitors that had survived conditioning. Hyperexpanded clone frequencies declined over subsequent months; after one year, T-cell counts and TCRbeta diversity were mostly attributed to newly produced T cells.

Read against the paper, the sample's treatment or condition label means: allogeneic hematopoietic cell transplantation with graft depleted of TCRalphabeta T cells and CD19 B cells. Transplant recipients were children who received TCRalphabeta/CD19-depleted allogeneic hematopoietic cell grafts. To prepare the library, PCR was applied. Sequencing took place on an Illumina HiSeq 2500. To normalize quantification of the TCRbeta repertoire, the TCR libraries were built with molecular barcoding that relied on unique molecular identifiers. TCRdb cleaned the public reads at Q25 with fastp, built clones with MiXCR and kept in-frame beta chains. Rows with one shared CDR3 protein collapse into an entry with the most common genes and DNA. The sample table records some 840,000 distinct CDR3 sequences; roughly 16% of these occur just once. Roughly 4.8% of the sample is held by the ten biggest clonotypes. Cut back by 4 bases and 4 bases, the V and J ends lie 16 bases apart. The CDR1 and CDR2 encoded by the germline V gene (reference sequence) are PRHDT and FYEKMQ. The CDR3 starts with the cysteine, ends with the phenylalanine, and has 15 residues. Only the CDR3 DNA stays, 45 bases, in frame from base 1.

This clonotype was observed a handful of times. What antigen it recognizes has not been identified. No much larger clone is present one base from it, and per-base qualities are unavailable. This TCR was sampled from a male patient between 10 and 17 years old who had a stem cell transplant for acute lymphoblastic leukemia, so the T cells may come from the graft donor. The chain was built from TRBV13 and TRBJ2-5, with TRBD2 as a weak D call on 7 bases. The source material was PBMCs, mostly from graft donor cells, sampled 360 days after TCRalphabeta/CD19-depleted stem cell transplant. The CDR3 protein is CASSSTGRARETQYF. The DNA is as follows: TGTGCCAGCAGCTCCACAGGGAGGGCGAGAGAGACCCAGTACTTC.